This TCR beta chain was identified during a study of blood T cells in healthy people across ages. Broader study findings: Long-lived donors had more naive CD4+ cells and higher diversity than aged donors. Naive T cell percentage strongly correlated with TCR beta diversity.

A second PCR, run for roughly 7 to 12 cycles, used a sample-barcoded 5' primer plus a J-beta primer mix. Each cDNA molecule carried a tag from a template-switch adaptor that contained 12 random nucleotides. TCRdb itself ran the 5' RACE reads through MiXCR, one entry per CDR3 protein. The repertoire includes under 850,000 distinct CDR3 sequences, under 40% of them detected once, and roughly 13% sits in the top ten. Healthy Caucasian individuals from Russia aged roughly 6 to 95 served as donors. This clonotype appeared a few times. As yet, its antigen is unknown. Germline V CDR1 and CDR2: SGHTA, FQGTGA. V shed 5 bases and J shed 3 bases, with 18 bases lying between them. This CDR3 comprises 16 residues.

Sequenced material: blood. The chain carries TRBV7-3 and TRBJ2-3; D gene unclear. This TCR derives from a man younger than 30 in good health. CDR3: CASSLNGLHGTDTQYF. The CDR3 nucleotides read TGTGCCAGCAGCCTCAACGGGCTCCACGGGACAGATACGCAGTATTTT.